Listed below are T cell receptor beta chains from one sample, sequenced in a study of T and B cells in COVID-19 patients. TCRdb passed the multiplex PCR reads through MiXCR, listing each CDR3 protein once. The sample has approximately 14,000 distinct CDR3 sequences; around 28% are singletons. Specimen: blood. These receptors all stem from a human donor who had recovered from COVID-19. Each CDR3 is given with its conserved first and last residue. A D gene is named only where the DNA matches it firmly. Clone size is stated in some rows and not others, as once, few, many or a class when expanded.

TRBV12-3/TRBV12-4	.	medium-sized	TRBJ2-2	CASSLKGSGELFF	TGTGCCAGCAGTTTAAAGGGGTCCGGGGAGCTGTTTTTT
TRBV27	TRBD1	medium-sized	TRBJ2-7	CASSSLPGQGRNYEQYF	TGTGCCAGCAGTTCCCTGCCGGGACAGGGAAGAAACTACGAGCAGTACTTC
TRBV10-3	.	.	TRBJ1-2	CAISPGSDYDGYTF	TGTGCCATCAGCCCCGGGTCCGATTATGATGGCTACACCTTC
TRBV27	TRBD2	once	TRBJ2-1	CASSPWTSAYNEQFF	TGTGCCAGCAGTCCCTGGACTAGCGCCTACAATGAGCAGTTCTTC
TRBV7-9	.	.	TRBJ2-7	CASSPPGYEQYF	TGTGCCAGCAGCCCCCCAGGCTACGAGCAGTACTTC
TRBV6-5	TRBD2	medium-sized	TRBJ2-3	CASSSLADSTDTQYF	TGTGCCAGCAGCTCTCTAGCGGACTCAACAGATACGCAGTATTTT
TRBV27	.	.	TRBJ1-4	CASSSRGSSTNEKLFF	TGTGCCAGCAGTTCAAGAGGCTCGTCAACTAATGAAAAACTGTTTTTT
TRBV6-5	.	few	TRBJ1-5	CASSDARGPNQPQHF	TGTGCCAGCAGTGACGCCCGGGGCCCCAATCAGCCCCAGCATTTT
TRBV15	.	medium-sized	TRBJ2-7	CATSTDNRDTATQYF	TGTGCCACCAGCACCGACAACCGGGACACGGCAACTCAGTACTTC
TRBV5-1	.	few	TRBJ2-3	CASSLTGAPDTQYF	TGCGCCAGCAGCTTGACAGGTGCCCCAGATACGCAGTATTTT
TRBV27	TRBD2	medium-sized	TRBJ2-1	CASSLASGRYNEQFF	TGTGCCAGCAGTTTAGCTAGCGGTCGCTACAATGAGCAGTTCTTC
TRBV24-1	.	few	TRBJ2-7	CATSENWTGEQYF	TGTGCCACCAGTGAAAATTGGACGGGAGAGCAGTACTTC
TRBV10-3	.	.	TRBJ1-1	CAIRTEVNTEAFF	TGTGCCATTAGGACGGAAGTGAACACTGAAGCTTTCTTT
TRBV5-5	TRBD1	.	TRBJ1-2	CASSLVIMGQGIPGYTF	TGTGCCAGCAGCTTGGTCATTATGGGACAGGGGATACCGGGCTACACCTTC
TRBV10-3	.	many	TRBJ2-7	CAISEGYEQYF	TGTGCCATCAGTGAGGGGTACGAGCAGTACTTC
TRBV19	TRBD1	many	TRBJ1-1	CASSILATGPEAFF	TGTGCCAGTAGTATACTAGCGACAGGGCCCGAAGCTTTCTTT
TRBV5-6	.	.	TRBJ1-2	CASSLQGPDYGYTF	TGTGCCAGCAGCTTACAGGGCCCGGATTATGGCTACACCTTC
TRBV29-1	.	.	TRBJ1-5	CSVEQGNQPQHF	TGCAGCGTTGAACAGGGGAATCAGCCCCAGCATTTT
TRBV19	TRBD1	medium-sized	TRBJ1-2	CASSPSSGGYGYTF	TGTGCCAGTAGTCCCTCCTCAGGGGGCTATGGCTACACCTTC
TRBV19	TRBD1	medium-sized	TRBJ2-6	CASRQGSGANVLTF	TGTGCCAGTAGACAGGGGTCTGGGGCCAACGTCCTGACTTTC
TRBV20-1	.	.	TRBJ2-5	CSALQETQYF	TGCAGTGCTCTCCAAGAGACCCAGTACTTC